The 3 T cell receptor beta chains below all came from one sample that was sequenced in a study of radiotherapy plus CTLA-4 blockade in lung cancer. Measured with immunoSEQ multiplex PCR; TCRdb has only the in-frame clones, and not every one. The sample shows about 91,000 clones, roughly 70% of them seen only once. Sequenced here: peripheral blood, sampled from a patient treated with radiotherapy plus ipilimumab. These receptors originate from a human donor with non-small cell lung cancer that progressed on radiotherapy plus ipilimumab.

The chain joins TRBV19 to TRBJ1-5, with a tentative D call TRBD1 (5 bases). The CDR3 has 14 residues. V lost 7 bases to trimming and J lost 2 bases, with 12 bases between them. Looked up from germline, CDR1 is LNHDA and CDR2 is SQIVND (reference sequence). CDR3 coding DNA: TGTGCCAGTACTCGGATGGGGGGCAATCAGCCCCAGCATTTT. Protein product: CASTRMGGNQPQHF.

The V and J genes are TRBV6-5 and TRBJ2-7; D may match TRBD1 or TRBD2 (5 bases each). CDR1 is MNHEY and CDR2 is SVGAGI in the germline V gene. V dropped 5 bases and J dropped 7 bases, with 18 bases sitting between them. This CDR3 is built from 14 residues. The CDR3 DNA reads TGTGCCAGCAGTCCCTGGGACGGGCTTTATGAGCAGTACTTC. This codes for CASSPWDGLYEQYF.

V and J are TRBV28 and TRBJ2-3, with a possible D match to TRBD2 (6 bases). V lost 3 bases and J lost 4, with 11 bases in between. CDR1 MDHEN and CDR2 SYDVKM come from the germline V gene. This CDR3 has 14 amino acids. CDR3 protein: CASSFGGAADTQYF. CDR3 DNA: TGTGCCAGCAGTTTCGGCGGGGCCGCAGATACGCAGTATTTT. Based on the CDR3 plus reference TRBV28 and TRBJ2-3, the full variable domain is DVKVTQSSRYLVKRTGEKVFLECVQDMDHENMFWYRQDPGLGLRLIYFSYDVKMKEKGDIPEGYSVSREKKERFSLILESASTNQTSMYLCASSFGGAADTQYFGPGTRLTVL.